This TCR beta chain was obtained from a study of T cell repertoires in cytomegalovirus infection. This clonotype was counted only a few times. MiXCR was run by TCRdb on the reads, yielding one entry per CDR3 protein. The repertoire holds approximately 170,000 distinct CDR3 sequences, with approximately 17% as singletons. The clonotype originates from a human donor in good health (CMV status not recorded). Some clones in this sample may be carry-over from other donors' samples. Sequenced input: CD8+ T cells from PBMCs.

This CDR3 reads CASSFNRLNTEAFF. The CDR3 nucleotides are TGTGCCAGCAGCTTTAACAGATTGAACACTGAAGCTTTCTTT. The chain has TRBV7-2 and TRBJ1-1; D remains ambiguous. Trimming took 3 bases from V and 0 from J, leaving 8 bases between them. CDR3 length equals 14 residues. Looked up from germline, CDR1 is SGHTA and CDR2 is FQGNSA.